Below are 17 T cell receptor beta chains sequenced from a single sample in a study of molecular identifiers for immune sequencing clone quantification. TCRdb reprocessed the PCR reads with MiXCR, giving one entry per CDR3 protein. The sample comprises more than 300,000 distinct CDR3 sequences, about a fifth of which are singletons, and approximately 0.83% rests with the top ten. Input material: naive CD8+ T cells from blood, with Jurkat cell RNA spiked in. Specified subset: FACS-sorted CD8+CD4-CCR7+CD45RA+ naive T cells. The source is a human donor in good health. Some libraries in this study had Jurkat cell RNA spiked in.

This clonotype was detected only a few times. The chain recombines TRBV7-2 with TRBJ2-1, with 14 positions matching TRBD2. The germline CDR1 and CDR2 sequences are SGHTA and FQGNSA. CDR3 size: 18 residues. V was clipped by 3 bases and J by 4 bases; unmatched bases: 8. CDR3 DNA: TGTGCCAGCAGCTTGTCGACTAGCGGGGGGGCAAATTACAATGAGCAGTTCTTC. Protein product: CASSLSTSGGANYNEQFF.

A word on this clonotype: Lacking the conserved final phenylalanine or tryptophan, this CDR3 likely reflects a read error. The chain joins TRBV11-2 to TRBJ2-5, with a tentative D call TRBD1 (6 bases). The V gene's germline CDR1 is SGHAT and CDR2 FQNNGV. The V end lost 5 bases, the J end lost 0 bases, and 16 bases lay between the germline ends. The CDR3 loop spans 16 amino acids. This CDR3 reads CASSHHSGTYQETQYY. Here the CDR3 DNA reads TGTGCCAGCAGCCACCATTCCGGGACATACCAAGAGACCCAGTACTAC.

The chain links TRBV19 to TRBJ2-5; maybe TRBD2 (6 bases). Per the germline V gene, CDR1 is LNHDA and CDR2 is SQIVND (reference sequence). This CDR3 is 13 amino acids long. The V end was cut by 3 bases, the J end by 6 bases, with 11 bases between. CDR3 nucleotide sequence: TGTGCCAGTAGTATTGGGCGGGGTCAGACCCAGTACTTC. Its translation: CASSIGRGQTQYF.

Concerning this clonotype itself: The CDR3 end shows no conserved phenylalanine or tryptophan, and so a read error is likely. Here the CDR3 reads CASSYDRVTYEQYS. CDR3 coding DNA: TGTGCCAGCAGCTACGACAGGGTCACCTACGAGCAGTACTCC. The genes are TRBV6-6 and TRBJ2-7, with 7 bases identical to TRBD1. Germline V gene sequence: CDR1 MNHNY, CDR2 SVGAGI (reference sequence). V shed 6 bases, J shed 2 bases, and the junction held 7 bases outside the gene matches. This CDR3 has 14 residues.

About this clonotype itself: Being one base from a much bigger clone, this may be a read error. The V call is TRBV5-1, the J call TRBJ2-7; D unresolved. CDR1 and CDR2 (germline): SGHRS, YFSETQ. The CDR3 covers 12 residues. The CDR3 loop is CTSSLEGSEQYF. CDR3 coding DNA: TGCACCAGCAGCTTGGAAGGGTCCGAGCAGTACTTC.

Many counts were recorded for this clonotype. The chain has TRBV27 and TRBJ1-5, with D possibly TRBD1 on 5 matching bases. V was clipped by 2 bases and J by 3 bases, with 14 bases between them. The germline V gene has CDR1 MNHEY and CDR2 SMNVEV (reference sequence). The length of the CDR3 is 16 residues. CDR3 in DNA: TGTGCCAGCAGTTTAGGTTCAGGGTTGGACAATCAGCCCCAGCATTTT. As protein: CASSLGSGLDNQPQHF.

This CDR3 reads CATTGTGTIEQYF. The DNA of the CDR3 is TGTGCCACCACCGGGACAGGGACCATCGAGCAGTACTTC. The rearrangement joins TRBV5-3 to TRBJ2-7; 9 bases map to TRBD1. TRBV5-3 is annotated as an ORF whose role is uncertain. This CDR3 has 13 amino acids. With V trimmed by 9 bases and J by 6 bases, 10 bases remained unmatched.

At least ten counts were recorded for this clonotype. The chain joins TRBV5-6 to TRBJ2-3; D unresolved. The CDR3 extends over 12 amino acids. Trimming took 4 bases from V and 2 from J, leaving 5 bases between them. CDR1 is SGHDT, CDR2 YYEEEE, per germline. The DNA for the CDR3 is TGTGCCAGCAGCAGAGTCACAGATACGCAGTATTTT. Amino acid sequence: CASSRVTDTQYF.

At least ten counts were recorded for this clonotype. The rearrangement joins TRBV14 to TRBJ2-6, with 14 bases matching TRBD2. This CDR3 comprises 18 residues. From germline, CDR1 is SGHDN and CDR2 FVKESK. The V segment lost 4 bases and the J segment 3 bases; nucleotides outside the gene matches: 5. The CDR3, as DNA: TGTGCCAGCAGCCCCGGACTAGCGGGAGGTCGTGGGGCCAACGTCCTGACTTTC. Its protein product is CASSPGLAGGRGANVLTF.

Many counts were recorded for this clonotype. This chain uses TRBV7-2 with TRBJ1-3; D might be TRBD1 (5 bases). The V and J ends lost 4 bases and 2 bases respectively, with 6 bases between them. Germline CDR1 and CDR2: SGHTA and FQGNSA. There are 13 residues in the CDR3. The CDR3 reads CASSWGPGNTIYF. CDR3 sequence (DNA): TGTGCCAGCAGCTGGGGACCTGGAAACACCATATATTTT.

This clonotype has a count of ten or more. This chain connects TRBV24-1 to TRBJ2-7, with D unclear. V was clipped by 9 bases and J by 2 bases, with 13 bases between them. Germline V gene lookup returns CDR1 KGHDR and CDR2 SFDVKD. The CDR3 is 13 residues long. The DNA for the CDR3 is TGTGCCACCGCAGACACCCTGGCCTACGAGCAGTACTTC. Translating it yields CATADTLAYEQYF.

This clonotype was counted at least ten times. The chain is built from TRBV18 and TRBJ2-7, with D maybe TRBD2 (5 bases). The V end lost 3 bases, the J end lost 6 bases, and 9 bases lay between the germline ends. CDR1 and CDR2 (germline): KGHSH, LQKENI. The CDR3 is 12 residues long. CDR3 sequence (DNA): TGTGCCAGCTCACCGGCGGGTATCGAGCAGTACTTC. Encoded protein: CASSPAGIEQYF.

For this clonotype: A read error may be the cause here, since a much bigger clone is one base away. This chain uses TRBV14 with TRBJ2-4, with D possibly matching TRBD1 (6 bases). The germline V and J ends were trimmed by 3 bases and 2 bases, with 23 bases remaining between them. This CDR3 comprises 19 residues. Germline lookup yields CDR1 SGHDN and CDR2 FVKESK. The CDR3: CASSQTVRAPGASKNIQYF. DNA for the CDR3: TGTGCCAGCAGCCAGACTGTGAGGGCCCCAGGGGCGTCCAAAAACATTCAGTACTTC.

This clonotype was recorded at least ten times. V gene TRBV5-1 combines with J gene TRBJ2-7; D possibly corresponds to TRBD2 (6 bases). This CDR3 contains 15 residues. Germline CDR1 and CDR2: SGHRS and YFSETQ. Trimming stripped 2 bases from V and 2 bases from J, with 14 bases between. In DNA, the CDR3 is TGCGCCAGCAGCTTTTGGGACGGGGGAACCTACGAGCAGTACTTC. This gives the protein CASSFWDGGTYEQYF.

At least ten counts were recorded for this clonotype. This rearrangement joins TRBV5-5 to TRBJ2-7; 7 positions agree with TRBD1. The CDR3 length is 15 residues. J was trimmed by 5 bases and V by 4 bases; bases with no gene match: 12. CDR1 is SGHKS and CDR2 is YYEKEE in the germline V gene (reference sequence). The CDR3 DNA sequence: TGTGCCAGCAGCAAGGACAGGAGTTTTTCCCACGAGCAGTACTTC. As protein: CASSKDRSFSHEQYF.

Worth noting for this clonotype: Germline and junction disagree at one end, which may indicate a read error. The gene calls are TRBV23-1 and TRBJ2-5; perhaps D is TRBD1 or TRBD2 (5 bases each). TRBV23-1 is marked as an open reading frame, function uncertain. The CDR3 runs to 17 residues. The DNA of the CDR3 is TGCGCCAGCAGTCACCCACAGACAGAGGGGAGCCAAGAGACCCAGCACTTC. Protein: CASSHPQTEGSQETQHF.

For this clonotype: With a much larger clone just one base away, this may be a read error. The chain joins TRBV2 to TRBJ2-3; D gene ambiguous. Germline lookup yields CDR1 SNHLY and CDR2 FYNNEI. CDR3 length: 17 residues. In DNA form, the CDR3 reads TGTGCCAGCAGTGAGACACGGACCGGTACACAGTTAGATACGCGGTATTTT. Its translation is CASSETRTGTQLDTRYF.